Presented here are 26 T cell receptor beta chains from one specimen sequenced in a study of shared clonotypes between healthy human individuals. Data came from immunoSEQ multiplex PCR; TCRdb stores just in-frame clones and leaves some out. The sample lists 2,500,000 or so clones; 85% to 95% were seen once. Material: naive CD4+ T cells from PBMCs. Subset here: CD45RA+ positively selected. All receptors derive from a young man in good health. Some clones in this sample may be carry-over from other donors' samples.

The J gene is TRBJ1-1, the V gene TRBV9, with 12 bases lining up with TRBD1. Germline CDR1 is SGDLS and CDR2 is YYNGEE. This CDR3 spans 15 amino acids. The junction had 4 bases not matched to a gene; V was cut back by 2 bases and J by 5 bases. CDR3 residues: CASSVRDRGLTEAFF. Here the CDR3 DNA reads TGTGCCAGCAGCGTGAGGGACAGGGGGCTTACTGAAGCTTTCTTT.

This chain joins TRBV28 and TRBJ1-4; D is unclear. The V gene lost 9 bases and the J gene lost 3 bases, with 11 bases spanning the gap. Germline loops: CDR1 MDHEN, CDR2 SYDVKM. The CDR3 has 13 amino acids. CDR3 amino acids: CASSISANEKLFF. The CDR3 DNA sequence: TGTGCCAGTAGCATCTCGGCTAATGAAAAACTGTTTTTT.

V usage is TRBV4-2 and J usage is TRBJ2-3; no firm D call. CDR1 LGHNA and CDR2 YNFKEQ come from the germline V gene. This CDR3 is built from 15 residues. Deletions cut 1 base from V and 3 bases from J, with 11 bases between. The CDR3 sequence: CASSQGSGQTDTQYF. The DNA of the CDR3 is TGTGCCAGCAGCCAAGGGTCTGGCCAGACAGATACGCAGTATTTT.

The chain combines TRBV9 with TRBJ2-7; TRBD2 matches at 7 bases. Germline V CDR1 and CDR2: SGDLS, YYNGEE. Trimming removed 1 base from V and 2 bases from J; junction bases left unmatched: 3. This CDR3 has 14 residues. For the CDR3, the DNA is TGTGCCAGCAGCGTACTAGCGGCAACCTACGAGCAGTACTTC. Encoded protein: CASSVLAATYEQYF.

This clone was detected only once. The CDR3 here is CASSSSGRWGDEQFF. The CDR3 nucleotides read TGCGCCAGCAGCAGTAGCGGGAGGTGGGGCGATGAGCAGTTCTTC. The chain couples TRBV5-1 to TRBJ2-1; 10 bases agree with TRBD2. The V and J ends lost 4 bases and 8 bases, in that order; junction bases with no gene match: 9. The CDR3 is 15 amino acids. CDR1 and CDR2 from the germline V gene are SGHRS and YFSETQ.

The chain couples TRBV18 to TRBJ1-1, with TRBD1 as a possible D gene (6 bases). CDR3 length: 14 residues. Trimming cost V 2 bases and J 2 bases, with 9 bases left between them. Per germline, CDR1 KGHSH and CDR2 LQKENI. The CDR3 sequence is CASSPGQYNTEAFF. For the CDR3, the DNA is TGTGCCAGCTCACCAGGACAGTATAACACTGAAGCTTTCTTT.

This chain connects TRBV27 to TRBJ2-1; 7 nucleotides line up with TRBD1. The germline gives CDR1 MNHEY, CDR2 SMNVEV (reference sequence). CDR3 length equals 16 residues. Trimming removed 9 bases from V and 4 bases from J; junction bases left unmatched: 15. CDR3: CASLGGRDSLYNEQFF. CDR3 nucleotides: TGTGCCAGTCTAGGGGGCCGGGACAGCCTATACAATGAGCAGTTCTTC.

The chain joins TRBV9 to TRBJ2-5; D tentatively reads TRBD1 or TRBD2 (5 bases each). This CDR3 comprises 15 residues. V lost 0 bases and J 4 bases, leaving 13 bases between the germline ends. Germline lookup yields CDR1 SGDLS and CDR2 YYNGEE. The CDR3 loop reads CASSVVGVGAETQYF. CDR3 in DNA: TGTGCCAGCAGCGTAGTGGGGGTCGGGGCAGAGACCCAGTACTTC.

In the case of this clone: The same CDR3 arises from other DNA sequences in this sample as well. The chain joins TRBV28 to TRBJ1-2, with D uncertain. With 5 bases removed from V and 8 bases from J, the gap between germline ends came to 12 bases. The CDR3 extends over 12 amino acids. CDR1 is MDHEN, CDR2 SYDVKM, per germline. The CDR3 DNA is TGTGCCAGCAGTCCCAGACTGGAGGGCTACACCTTC. Translation: CASSPRLEGYTF.

The rearrangement uses TRBV9 and TRBJ1-3, with 12 positions matching TRBD1. The V and J ends lost 3 bases and 7 bases, in that order; junction bases with no gene match: 11. Per germline, CDR1 SGDLS and CDR2 YYNGEE. The CDR3 loop spans 17 amino acids. CDR3 amino acids: CASSEGTGGGLSNTIYF. CDR3 in DNA: TGTGCCAGCAGCGAAGGGACAGGGGGCGGCTTGTCGAACACCATATATTTT.

The V and J genes are TRBV7-2 and TRBJ2-1; TRBD2 aligns across 11 bases. The CDR3 covers 15 residues. CDR1 and CDR2 from the germline V gene are SGHTA and FQGNSA. V lost 3 bases to trimming and J lost 5 bases; unmatched junction nucleotides: 3. The CDR3 spells CASSLGLAENNEQFF. The CDR3 nucleotides read TGTGCCAGCAGCTTGGGACTAGCGGAGAACAATGAGCAGTTCTTC.

This chain joins TRBV9 and TRBJ2-5; 11 bases are shared with TRBD2. CDR1 and CDR2 (germline): SGDLS, YYNGEE. The junction had 21 bases not matched to a gene; V was cut back by 3 bases and J by 2 bases. The CDR3 is 21 amino acids. The CDR3 DNA is TGTGCCAGCAGCGCCCCCCGTTGGCAGCCTCCGGGACTAGCGGTACAAGAGACCCAGTACTTC. Translating gives CASSAPRWQPPGLAVQETQYF.

This chain uses TRBV7-9 with TRBJ2-7; perhaps D is TRBD1 or TRBD2 (5 bases each). The ends were cut back, 5 bases at V and 2 bases at J, with 10 bases in the middle. Germline V gene lookup returns CDR1 SEHNR and CDR2 FQNEAQ (reference sequence). There are 13 residues in the CDR3. The CDR3 loop is CASSEGSAYEQYF. CDR3 DNA sequence: TGTGCCAGCAGCGAGGGGTCCGCCTACGAGCAGTACTTC.

This rearrangement joins TRBV28 to TRBJ2-7; D is undetermined. V lost 2 bases and J lost 6, with 8 bases in between. The CDR3 has 12 residues. Germline assignment: CDR1 MDHEN and CDR2 SYDVKM. CDR3 in DNA: TGTGCCAGCAGTTTAGGTGTAGGCGAGCAGTACTTC. Amino acid sequence: CASSLGVGEQYF. The full variable domain, completed using reference TRBV28 and TRBJ2-7, is DVKVTQSSRYLVKRTGEKVFLECVQDMDHENMFWYRQDPGLGLRLIYFSYDVKMKEKGDIPEGYSVSREKKERFSLILESASTNQTSMYLCASSLGVGEQYFGPGTRLTVT.

This chain uses TRBV28 with TRBJ2-1; no firm D call. V shed 6 bases and J shed 5 bases, with 11 bases lying between them. The CDR3 extends over 13 amino acids. Germline CDR1 is MDHEN and CDR2 is SYDVKM. The CDR3 nucleotides read TGTGCCAGCAGAGAGTTCACAGACAATGAGCAGTTCTTC. This encodes CASREFTDNEQFF. Using reference TRBV28 and TRBJ2-1 for the parts outside the CDR3, the full variable domain is DVKVTQSSRYLVKRTGEKVFLECVQDMDHENMFWYRQDPGLGLRLIYFSYDVKMKEKGDIPEGYSVSREKKERFSLILESASTNQTSMYLCASREFTDNEQFFGPGTRLTVL.

The chain uses TRBV27 and TRBJ2-5; a possible D gene is TRBD2 (5 bases). Trimming left V 6 bases short and J 2 bases short, with 10 bases between. The CDR3 length is 13 residues. Looked up from germline, CDR1 is MNHEY and CDR2 is SMNVEV (reference sequence). The DNA for the CDR3 is TGTGCCAGCAGGGACTTTACACAAGAGACCCAGTACTTC. It is translated as CASRDFTQETQYF.

This clone was counted between two and nine times. The CDR3 DNA reads TGTGCCAGCAGGACAGGCGAAGCTTTCTTT. Translation gives CASRTGEAFF. V is TRBV6-1 and J is TRBJ1-1, with D perhaps TRBD1 (6 bases). The ends were cut back, 6 bases at V and 8 bases at J, with 7 bases in the middle. Germline loops: CDR1 MNHNS, CDR2 SASEGT. This CDR3 contains 10 residues.

This clone has more than one count but fewer than ten. The V and J genes are TRBV10-2 and TRBJ1-1; D is uncertain. The CDR3 is 12 residues long. Trimming took off 4 bases at V and 7 bases at J, with 10 bases between the two ends. Germline V gives CDR1 WSHSY, CDR2 SAAADI. The CDR3 sequence: CASSVEGVEAFF. The CDR3 DNA sequence: TGCGCCAGCAGTGTAGAGGGAGTTGAAGCTTTCTTT.

The table lists this clone with a few counts. This CDR3 is also generated by other DNA sequences in the sample. V is TRBV5-1 and J is TRBJ2-2; 7 bases line up with TRBD1. The CDR3 loop spans 15 amino acids. Per the germline V gene, CDR1 is SGHRS and CDR2 is YFSETQ. Trimming took 0 bases from V and 1 from J; bases not matched to a gene: 0. Here the CDR3 reads CASSLGTGNTGELFF. The CDR3 DNA follows: TGCGCCAGCAGCTTGGGGACAGGGAACACCGGGGAGCTGTTTTTT.

This clone was recorded only once. The chain has TRBV11-2 and TRBJ2-2; TRBD2 matches 12 bases. The CDR3 totals 18 residues. V trimming: 5 bases; J trimming: 2 bases; junction bases outside the gene matches: 9. Germline V gene sequence: CDR1 SGHAT, CDR2 FQNNGV. The CDR3 region is CASSRPRGLAGNTGELFF. The CDR3 nucleotides read TGTGCCAGCAGCCGCCCACGGGGACTAGCGGGCAACACCGGGGAGCTGTTTTTT.

The sample holds one count of this clone. The rearrangement uses TRBV5-6 and TRBJ2-7; 11 bases are shared with TRBD2. Germline assignment: CDR1 SGHDT and CDR2 YYEEEE. The CDR3 runs 14 residues. V shed 4 bases, J shed 2 bases, and the junction held 2 bases outside the gene matches. This CDR3 is CASSRLAGTYEQYF. CDR3 DNA sequence: TGTGCCAGCAGCCGACTAGCGGGAACCTACGAGCAGTACTTC.

The sample holds a few counts of this clone. This chain connects TRBV20-1 to TRBJ1-5; no clear D gene. The CDR3 loop spans 10 amino acids. Trimming left V 7 bases short and J 5 bases short, with 6 bases between. CDR1 is DFQATT, CDR2 SNEGSKA, per germline (reference sequence). The CDR3 loop reads CSGGDQPQHF. The CDR3 nucleotides are TGCAGTGGTGGAGATCAGCCCCAGCATTTT.

J is TRBJ1-2 and V is TRBV5-8, with 8 nucleotides matching TRBD1. J was trimmed by 3 bases and V by 1 base; bases with no gene match: 2. The germline CDR1 and CDR2 sequences are SGHTS and YDEGEE. The CDR3 sequence is 14 residues long. The CDR3 sequence is CASSLNRGYYGYTF. The CDR3 nucleotides read TGTGCCAGCAGCTTGAACAGGGGGTACTATGGCTACACCTTC.

The chain uses TRBV10-3 and TRBJ2-1; unclear D gene. The CDR3 is 15 residues long. Deletions cut 6 bases from V and 3 bases from J, with 15 bases between. Germline lookup yields CDR1 ENHRY and CDR2 SYGVKD. In nucleotides, the CDR3 is TGTGCCATCAGACCTACCGGGTACATCTACAATGAGCAGTTCTTC. Protein sequence: CAIRPTGYIYNEQFF.

Only one count was recorded for this clone. V usage is TRBV2 and J usage is TRBJ2-7; TRBD1 might be the D (5 bases). CDR3 length: 14 amino acids. Trimming took off 2 bases at V and 6 bases at J, with 14 bases between the two ends. Looked up from germline, CDR1 is SNHLY and CDR2 is FYNNEI. The CDR3 region is CASSEQGMGLEQYF. CDR3 DNA: TGTGCCAGCAGTGAACAGGGTATGGGGCTCGAGCAGTACTTC.

The CDR3, as DNA: TGCGCCAGCAGCTTGTCTCCTAGCGGGAGTCAGGAGCAGTACTTC. Translating it yields CASSLSPSGSQEQYF. This sequence joins TRBV5-1 and TRBJ2-7, with TRBD2 matching over 10 bases. The V and J ends lost 1 base and 7 bases, in that order; junction bases with no gene match: 8. The CDR3 loop spans 15 amino acids. Germline V gene lookup returns CDR1 SGHRS and CDR2 YFSETQ.